This T cell receptor beta chain was captured in a study of blood T cell repertoires in COVID-19. Study-level information: Both acute and convalescent COVID-19 samples were obtained from the United States, Italy and Spain. PBMCs, B-cell-depleted T cells, or T cells were the source of the cDNA or gDNA that made up the material.

In the original workflow: By means of reference gene primer amplification, nucleated cell counts were estimated. The table came from immunoSEQ multiplex PCR; TCRdb's copy has only in-frame clones and leaves some out. V, J and clone size reflect that table, while D and trimming were determined from the DNA. The data show about 59,000 clones, with over 70% seen just once and roughly 14% held by the top ten. For this clone: The sample holds other DNA sequences that translate to the same CDR3.

In germline, CDR1 is SGDLS, CDR2 YYNGEE. The CDR3 consists of 14 residues. Trimming shortened V by 0 bases and J by 2 bases, and 6 bases separated the two germline ends. The clonotype originates from a woman in her sixties or seventies with acute or convalescent COVID-19. This chain links TRBV9 with TRBJ1-5; D perhaps matches TRBD1 (5 bases). Source material: peripheral blood. CDR3 loop: CASSVGGGNQPQHF. CDR3 nucleotide sequence: TGTGCCAGCAGCGTAGGGGGCGGCAATCAGCCCCAGCATTTT. Full variable domain (outside the CDR3, taken from reference TRBV9 and TRBJ1-5): DSGVTQTPKHLITATGQRVTLRCSPRSGDLSVYWYQQSLDQGLQFLIQYYNGEERAKGNILERFSAQQFPDLHSELNLSSLELGDSALYFCASSVGGGNQPQHFGDGTRLSIL.